Detailed here is one TCR beta chain. This sample stems from a study of blood T cell repertoires in COVID-19. Study in general: Acute-phase and convalescent COVID-19 samples originated in the United States, Italy and Spain. T cells, B-cell-depleted T cells, or PBMCs provided the cDNA or gDNA that served as material.

Followed longitudinally, the Seattle patients had been enrolled during active infection. Assay: immunoSEQ multiplex PCR; the TCRdb copy retains only in-frame clones and omits some. The sample yields 250,000 to 300,000 clones, roughly 90% seen once. The V and J ends lost 10 bases and 8 bases respectively, with 18 bases between them. CDR1 is LNHDA, CDR2 SQIVND, per germline (reference sequence). The CDR3 loop spans 13 amino acids. The TCR comes from a woman under 40 with COVID-19, enrolled during active disease. What was sequenced was peripheral blood. The chain employs TRBV19 and TRBJ1-5; D possibly corresponds to TRBD1 (5 bases). The CDR3 nucleotides are TGTGCCACAAAGGAGGGGTTAGTAAAGCCCCAGCATTTT. Its translation is CATKEGLVKPQHF.